The 25 T cell receptor beta chains below were found in one sample sequenced in a study of blood T cell repertoires in COVID-19 (dated by TCRdb to about 2020). The library was built by means of the immunoSEQ multiplex PCR assay. Entries here come from immuneACCESS through TCRdb and include only in-frame sequences with V and J called. Some clones fail to appear in such tables; in the studies checked, an unresolved V gene covers under half of the shortfall, and the cause of the remainder is unknown. The sample table shows tens of thousands of clones, and around 90% are seen once. Clones ranked in the top ten supply 5.8% of the sample. The sample comprised peripheral blood. These receptors originate from a man aged 50-60 years with active COVID-19.

For this clone: A read error may account for a junction end that differs from germline. The chain joins TRBV29-1 to TRBJ1-2; D remains ambiguous. The CDR3 consists of 11 residues. CDR1 is SQVTM, CDR2 ANQGSEA, per germline. DNA for the CDR3: TGCAGCGTTGAGGTTGGGAGAGGGTTCTCCTTC. It yields the protein CSVEVGRGFSF.

The V gene is TRBV5-4, the J gene TRBJ2-1; possible D gene TRBD2, 6 bases. Per the germline V gene, CDR1 is SGHNT and CDR2 is YYREEE (reference sequence). CDR3 length equals 16 residues. Trimming shortened V by 6 bases and J by 0 bases, and 16 bases separated the two germline ends. The CDR3 region has the DNA TGTGCCAGCACCCATATACGGGGGAGCTCCTACAATGAGCAGTTCTTC. Amino acids: CASTHIRGSSYNEQFF.

This rearrangement joins TRBV18 to TRBJ1-6; 7 bases agree with TRBD1. Looked up from germline, CDR1 is KGHSH and CDR2 is LQKENI. This CDR3 has 16 amino acids. J was trimmed by 4 bases and V by 2 bases; bases with no gene match: 5. CDR3: CASSPSTGSYNSPLHF. CDR3 coding DNA: TGTGCCAGCTCACCATCGACAGGGAGTTATAATTCACCCCTCCACTTT. The full variable domain, in which reference TRBV18 and TRBJ1-6 provide the parts outside the CDR3, is NAGVMQNPRHLVRRRGQEARLRCSPMKGHSHVYWYRQLPEEGLKFMVYLQKENIIDESGMPKERFSAEFPKEGPSILRIQQVVRGDSAAYFCASSPSTGSYNSPLHFGNGTRLTVT.

This clone was picked up a small number of times. The chain couples TRBV28 to TRBJ2-7; D might be TRBD2 (6 bases). The CDR3 extends over 18 amino acids. Trimming removed 2 bases at V and 0 bases at J, with 20 bases between. CDR1 and CDR2 from the germline V gene are MDHEN and SYDVKM. The DNA of the CDR3 is TGTGCCAGCAGTTTAGATGTGGGTGGACCCGGGAGCTCCTACGAGCAGTACTTC. Translation gives CASSLDVGGPGSSYEQYF. The full variable domain, rest sourced from reference TRBV28 and TRBJ2-7, is DVKVTQSSRYLVKRTGEKVFLECVQDMDHENMFWYRQDPGLGLRLIYFSYDVKMKEKGDIPEGYSVSREKKERFSLILESASTNQTSMYLCASSLDVGGPGSSYEQYFGPGTRLTVT.

The chain joins TRBV7-9 to TRBJ1-2; no clear D gene. Germline V lookup: CDR1 SEHNR, CDR2 FQNEAQ (reference sequence). V lost 5 bases, J lost 4 bases, and 17 bases lay in between. This CDR3 comprises 15 residues. This CDR3 is CASSLREVSIYGYTF. The CDR3 DNA sequence: TGTGCCAGCAGCCTAAGGGAGGTATCAATCTATGGCTACACCTTC.

The rearrangement joins TRBV6-2 or TRBV6-3 to TRBJ2-1; 12 bases fit TRBD2. The CDR3 is 17 amino acids. CDR1 is MNHEY, CDR2 SVGEGT, per germline. The junction had 12 bases not matched to a gene; V was cut back by 5 bases and J by 7 bases. The CDR3 region is CASSGLAGQPGGNEQFF. The CDR3 nucleotides are TGTGCCAGCAGTGGACTAGCGGGGCAACCAGGAGGGAATGAGCAGTTCTTC.

V is TRBV12-5 and J is TRBJ2-3; D perhaps matches TRBD1 (5 bases). The CDR3 spans 18 residues. V was trimmed by 3 bases and J by 0 bases, leaving 19 bases between them. Germline V CDR1 and CDR2: LGHNT, FRNRAP. As DNA, the CDR3 is TGTGCTAGTGGTTTATATCGAACAGGAGCCTCTAGCACAGATACGCAGTATTTT. This gives the protein CASGLYRTGASSTDTQYF.

The genes are TRBV28 and TRBJ1-5, with D possibly TRBD1 on 6 matching bases. The CDR3 length is 13 residues. Germline CDR1 and CDR2: MDHEN and SYDVKM. Trimming pared 6 bases from V and 3 bases from J, leaving 9 bases between. The CDR3 loop reads CASRRQVNQPQHF. The CDR3 DNA reads as TGTGCCAGCAGAAGACAGGTCAATCAGCCCCAGCATTTT.

The chain has TRBV28 and TRBJ2-7, with 9 nucleotides matching TRBD1. Germline loops: CDR1 MDHEN, CDR2 SYDVKM. V was clipped by 7 bases and J by 6 bases; unmatched bases: 16. CDR3 length: 16 amino acids. CDR3 loop: CASTLSGYGTGSEQYF. The CDR3 nucleotides read TGTGCCAGCACGCTATCAGGATACGGGACAGGGAGCGAGCAGTACTTC.

The CDR3: CASSYEPGQGRQKLFF. The CDR3 DNA follows: TGTGCCAGCAGTTACGAACCGGGACAGGGGAGACAAAAACTGTTTTTT. The chain recombines TRBV6-5 with TRBJ1-4; TRBD1 matches at 10 bases. With V trimmed by 2 bases and J by 9 bases, 9 bases remained unmatched. Germline V lookup: CDR1 MNHEY, CDR2 SVGAGI. The CDR3 spans 16 residues.

The table lists this clone with a few counts. The chain carries TRBV5-1 and TRBJ2-1; D possibly corresponds to TRBD2 (6 bases). Germline V gives CDR1 SGHRS, CDR2 YFSETQ. The V end lost 4 bases, the J end lost 9 bases, and 20 bases lay between the germline ends. The CDR3 contains 15 residues. DNA of the CDR3: TGCGCCAGCAGCCTAACGACGTCGGGGGATAGTGAGCAGTTCTTC. It translates to CASSLTTSGDSEQFF. The full variable domain, its missing parts supplied by reference TRBV5-1 and TRBJ2-1, is KAGVTQTPRYLIKTRGQQVTLSCSPISGHRSVSWYQQTPGQGLQFLFEYFSETQRNKGNFPGRFSGRQFSNSRSEMNVSTLELGDSALYLCASSLTTSGDSEQFFGPGTRLTVL.

The chain links TRBV30 to TRBJ2-2; 7 nucleotides match TRBD2. The CDR3 runs to 13 residues. Germline CDR1 is GTSNPN and CDR2 is SVGIG (reference sequence). The V and J ends lost 1 base and 7 bases, in that order; junction bases with no gene match: 3. The CDR3 nucleotides are TGTGCCTGGAGTGGAGCGGGACGCGGGGAGCTGTTTTTT. Residues: CAWSGAGRGELFF.

The J gene is TRBJ1-6, the V gene TRBV3-1 (or the pseudogene TRBV3-2); D call uncertain. Germline CDR1 is LGHDT and CDR2 is YNNKEL (reference sequence). This CDR3 has 17 amino acids. The V end lost 6 bases, the J end lost 8 bases, and 23 bases lay between the germline ends. CDR3 amino acids: CASSLSTSRRAHSPLHF. CDR3 DNA sequence: TGTGCCAGCAGTCTTTCGACCTCCAGGCGGGCGCATTCACCCCTCCACTTT.

The chain couples TRBV28 to TRBJ2-2; 9 positions agree with TRBD1. Germline V lookup: CDR1 MDHEN, CDR2 SYDVKM. The CDR3 has 17 residues. Unmatched junction bases numbered 7, after V lost 3 bases and J lost 2 bases. Here the CDR3 reads CASSFSPGQGNTGELFF. The CDR3 DNA follows: TGTGCCAGCAGTTTTTCACCGGGACAGGGCAACACCGGGGAGCTGTTTTTT.

V is TRBV18 and J is TRBJ2-5, with a tentative D call TRBD1 (6 bases). Trimming shortened V by 0 bases and J by 5 bases, and 10 bases separated the two germline ends. The V gene's germline CDR1 is KGHSH and CDR2 LQKENI. The length of the CDR3 is 14 residues. The CDR3 region has the DNA TGTGCCAGCTCACCACCGGTGGGGGCTGAGACCCAGTACTTC. It specifies CASSPPVGAETQYF. Full variable domain (remainder filled in from reference TRBV18 and TRBJ2-5): NAGVMQNPRHLVRRRGQEARLRCSPMKGHSHVYWYRQLPEEGLKFMVYLQKENIIDESGMPKERFSAEFPKEGPSILRIQQVVRGDSAAYFCASSPPVGAETQYFGPGTRLLVL.

This chain uses TRBV7-9 with TRBJ2-7, with a weak D call TRBD2 (6 bases). Per the germline V gene, CDR1 is SEHNR and CDR2 is FQNEAQ (reference sequence). Trimming left V 6 bases short and J 6 bases short, with 18 bases between. There are 14 residues in the CDR3. The CDR3 region is CASRVVTGAGEQYF. The CDR3 DNA reads TGTGCCAGCAGAGTCGTAACTGGAGCGGGCGAGCAGTACTTC.

In DNA, the CDR3 is TGTGCCAGCAGCTTGGACAGGAACGAGCAGTACTTC. Translating gives CASSLDRNEQYF. The V and J genes are TRBV7-8 and TRBJ2-7; 7 bases map to TRBD1. V lost 3 bases and J lost 5; bases outside the gene matches: 1. The CDR3 is made up of 12 amino acids. Germline CDR1 reads SGHVS; CDR2 reads FQNEAQ.

This clone occurred a few times. The chain is built from TRBV4-1 and TRBJ2-7, with 10 nucleotides matching TRBD1. The junction had 5 bases not matched to a gene; V was cut back by 2 bases and J by 4 bases. The CDR3 contains 15 residues. Germline lookup yields CDR1 MGHRA and CDR2 YSYEKL. CDR3 residues: CASSQIPGQGYEQYF. The CDR3 DNA reads TGCGCCAGCAGCCAAATACCGGGACAGGGGTACGAGCAGTACTTC.

This chain links TRBV4-3 with TRBJ1-5; 10 bases line up with TRBD1. The CDR3 is 16 amino acids. Germline V gene sequence: CDR1 LGHNA, CDR2 YSLEER. J gave up 2 bases and V 4 bases, and 5 bases lay outside the gene matches. CDR3: CASSPGTGVRNQPQHF. The CDR3 region has the DNA TGCGCCAGCAGCCCAGGGACAGGGGTTCGCAATCAGCCCCAGCATTTT.

The chain couples TRBV29-1 to TRBJ1-2; D call uncertain. The CDR3 runs to 11 residues. Trimming left V 5 bases short and J 6 bases short, with 10 bases between. Germline V gene lookup returns CDR1 SQVTM and CDR2 ANQGSEA. The CDR3 DNA follows: TGCAGCGTTTCCAGAAATGATGGCTACACCTTC. Protein: CSVSRNDGYTF.

V usage is TRBV4-2 and J usage is TRBJ2-2; 10 nucleotides align to TRBD2. CDR1 is LGHNA and CDR2 is YNFKEQ in the germline V gene. J lost 7 bases, V lost 1 base, and 12 bases had no gene match. The CDR3 runs to 18 residues. CDR3 DNA sequence: TGTGCCAGCAGCCAAGGGACTAGCGGATCCCCCTGGGGCGGGGAGCTGTTTTTT. It encodes CASSQGTSGSPWGGELFF.

Here the CDR3 reads CASSLVRAEAFF. The CDR3 coding sequence is TGTGCCAGCAGTTTAGTACGGGCTGAAGCTTTCTTT. The J gene is TRBJ1-1, the V gene TRBV12-3 or TRBV12-4; D is undetermined. The CDR3 spans 12 residues. Between the trimmed V and J ends, which lost 1 base and 6 bases, there was a span of 6 bases.

This clone is a singleton in its sample. The chain is built from TRBV7-9 and TRBJ1-4; TRBD1 might be the D (5 bases). Trimming pared 1 base from V and 2 bases from J, leaving 17 bases between. From germline, CDR1 is SEHNR and CDR2 FQNEAQ (reference sequence). There are 18 residues in the CDR3. CDR3 in DNA: TGTGCCAGCAGCTTAGTCCGTTTGGGGGGTCGCACTAATGAAAAACTGTTTTTT. Its translation: CASSLVRLGGRTNEKLFF.

The sample holds one count of this clone. This sample also contains other DNA sequences that code for the same CDR3. V gene TRBV6-5 combines with J gene TRBJ1-5; the D is unclear. This CDR3 has 15 residues. V was pared by 0 bases and J by 2 bases, with 8 bases between. Germline V gene lookup returns CDR1 MNHEY and CDR2 SVGAGI. The CDR3 region is CASSYSQGGNQPQHF. In nucleotides, the CDR3 is TGTGCCAGCAGTTACTCGCAAGGAGGCAATCAGCCCCAGCATTTT.

This sequence joins TRBV4-1 and TRBJ1-1; no reliable D call. Between the trimmed V and J ends, which lost 2 bases and 7 bases, there was a span of 17 bases. This CDR3 contains 15 residues. Germline lookup yields CDR1 MGHRA and CDR2 YSYEKL. The CDR3 nucleotides are TGCGCCAGCAGCCAACGGGTCGGTTCCCGCCTTGAAGCTTTCTTT. It codes for CASSQRVGSRLEAFF.